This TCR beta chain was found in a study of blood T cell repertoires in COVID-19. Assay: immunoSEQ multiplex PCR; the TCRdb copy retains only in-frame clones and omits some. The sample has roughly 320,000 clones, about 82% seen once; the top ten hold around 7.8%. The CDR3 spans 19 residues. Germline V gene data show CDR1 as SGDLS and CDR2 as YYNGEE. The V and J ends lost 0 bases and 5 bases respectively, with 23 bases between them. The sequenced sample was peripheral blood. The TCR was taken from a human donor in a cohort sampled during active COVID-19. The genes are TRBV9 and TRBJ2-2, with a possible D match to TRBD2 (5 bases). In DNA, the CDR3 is TGTGCCAGCAGCGTAGAGCATGAGGCTTGGACTTTCAGAACCGGGGAGCTGTTTTTT. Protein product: CASSVEHEAWTFRTGELFF.